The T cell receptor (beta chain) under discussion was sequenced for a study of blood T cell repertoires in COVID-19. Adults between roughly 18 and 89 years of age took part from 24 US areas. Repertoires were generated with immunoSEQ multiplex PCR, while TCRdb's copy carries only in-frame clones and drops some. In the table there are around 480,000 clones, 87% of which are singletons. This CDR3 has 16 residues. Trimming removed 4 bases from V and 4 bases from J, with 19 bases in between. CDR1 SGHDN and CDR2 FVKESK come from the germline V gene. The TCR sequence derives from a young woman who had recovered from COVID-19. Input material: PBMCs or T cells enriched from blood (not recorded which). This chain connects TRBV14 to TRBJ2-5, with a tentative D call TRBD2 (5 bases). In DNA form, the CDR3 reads TGTGCCAGCAGCCTCTGGACTGACGGGCGGACAGAGACCCAGTACTTC. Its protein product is CASSLWTDGRTETQYF. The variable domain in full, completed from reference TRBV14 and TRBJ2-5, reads EAGVTQFPSHSVIEKGQTVTLRCDPISGHDNLYWYRRVMGKEIKFLLHFVKESKQDESGMPNNRFLAERTGGTYSTLKVQPAELEDSGVYFCASSLWTDGRTETQYFGPGTRLLVL.